This TCR beta chain appears in the sequencing data of a study of T cell responses to AZD1222 COVID-19 vaccine. Points from the study as a whole: Most donors were white British and more were female, and clonal diversity was possibly underestimated. When two AZD1222 doses had been given, Spike-specific TCR breadth and depth rose.

Produced via immunoSEQ multiplex PCR; TCRdb's table is partial and in-frame only. The sample has around 96,000 clones, over 80% seen once. Of note for this clone: What it binds is unknown.

Second-dose groups at about 4 or about 12 weeks were pooled. V lost 4 bases to trimming and J lost 5 bases; unmatched junction nucleotides: 13. CDR3 length equals 17 residues. The germline gives CDR1 SGHTS, CDR2 YDEGEE. Source: peripheral blood, taken 28 days after the second AZD1222 dose. The rearrangement joins TRBV5-8 to TRBJ1-1; TRBD1 aligns across 11 bases. This TCR derives from an adult who received the AZD1222 COVID-19 vaccine. CDR3 nucleotide sequence: TGTGCCAGCAGCGCCTGGACAGGGGGCAATTCGAAGACTGAAGCTTTCTTT. This encodes CASSAWTGGNSKTEAFF.